Listed here are 18 T cell receptor beta chains from one sample, sequenced in a study of regulatory T cells in long-lasting Graves disease. Time point denoted: newly diagnosed GD, antithyroid drugs for less than 3 months. Scientists built the TCR library using RNA that was extracted from PBMCs. Construction of TCR beta libraries relied on iRepertoire HTBI primers and on Arm-PCR targeting CDR3 regions. One entry per CDR3 protein, called by TCRdb with MiXCR from the multiplex PCR reads. Of around 250,000 distinct CDR3 sequences in the sample, 15% to 20% were seen once. This sample also belongs to another study, concerning T cells in Graves' hyperthyroidism and ophthalmopathy.

The sample consisted of peripheral blood mononuclear cells (PBMCs), taken at new diagnosis, from a patient treated with antithyroid drugs. The receptors were gathered from a young woman with Graves disease.

Worth noting for this clonotype: It may be a read error: a sequence one base away is much more abundant. Because it lacks the conserved phenylalanine or tryptophan at the end, this CDR3 is likely a read error. V usage is TRBV4-2 and J usage is TRBJ2-3; 7 bases map to TRBD2. From germline, CDR1 is LGHNA and CDR2 YNFKEQ. The CDR3 is 18 residues long. With 1 base clipped from V and 4 bases from J, the junction kept 14 bases outside the gene matches. In nucleotides, the CDR3 is TGTGCCAGCAGCCAAGCCCTCGTTGGGAGCGGGGTTCCAGATACGCAGTATGTT. The encoded protein is CASSQALVGSGVPDTQYV.

This clonotype showed up many times. The J gene is TRBJ1-1, the V gene TRBV13; the D is unclear. The CDR3 loop spans 14 amino acids. Germline CDR1 PRHDT, CDR2 FYEKMQ (reference sequence). The ends were cut back, 5 bases at V and 5 bases at J, with 15 bases in the middle. The CDR3 nucleotides read TGTGCCAGCAGCGACCCTGGGGTGAGAACTGAAGCTTTCTTT. Translating it yields CASSDPGVRTEAFF.

This clonotype was picked up many times. CDR3 nucleotides: TGTGCCAGCAGCACCGAAGAGGAGACCCAGTACTTC. Translated: CASSTEEETQYF. The chain recombines TRBV6-1 with TRBJ2-5, with D unclear. Germline loops: CDR1 MNHNS, CDR2 SASEGT. Trimming took off 6 bases at V and 5 bases at J, with 10 bases between the two ends. CDR3 size: 12 residues.

This clonotype was detected many times. The chain uses TRBV12-3 or TRBV12-4 and TRBJ2-6; 8 bases map to TRBD2. V lost 6 bases to trimming and J lost 2 bases; unmatched junction nucleotides: 12. The CDR3 loop spans 18 amino acids. CDR3 sequence reads: CASSRNPGGSAGANVLTF. In nucleotides, the CDR3 is TGTGCCAGCAGCCGGAATCCGGGGGGGAGTGCTGGGGCCAACGTCCTGACTTTC.

The sample holds a few counts of this clonotype. The chain recombines TRBV4-2 with TRBJ1-1; D is uncertain. The CDR3 totals 14 residues. CDR1 LGHNA and CDR2 YNFKEQ come from the germline V gene. Trimming removed 0 bases from V and 4 bases from J, with 9 bases in between. This CDR3 is CASSQDRGSTEAFF. CDR3 nucleotides: TGTGCCAGCAGCCAAGATAGAGGGAGCACTGAAGCTTTCTTT.

This clonotype was detected a few times. With only one base between it and a far larger clone, this is likely a read error. This chain links TRBV11-2 with TRBJ2-1; possible D gene TRBD2, 7 bases. There are 23 residues in the CDR3. The germline gives CDR1 SGHAT, CDR2 FQNNGV. V was clipped by 4 bases and J by 10 bases, with 44 bases between them. Written as DNA, the CDR3 is TGTGCCAGCAGCTCTTCGAGATCCCTCGGTGCCGGGTTGCGGGGGCCCACCTCCTACGAGCAGTTCTTC. This gives the protein CASSSSRSLGAGLRGPTSYEQFF.

At least ten counts were recorded for this clonotype. The chain employs TRBV9 and TRBJ2-1; 8 nucleotides line up with TRBD2. The CDR3 is made up of 15 amino acids. With 4 bases clipped from V and 2 bases from J, the junction kept 5 bases outside the gene matches. The germline V gene encodes CDR1 SGDLS and CDR2 YYNGEE. The CDR3 DNA is TGTGCCAGCAGCTCCGGGGGGGCCCCCTACAATGAGCAGTTCTTC. Translated: CASSSGGAPYNEQFF.

This clonotype turned up a few times. The V gene is TRBV27, the J gene TRBJ2-2, with a weak D call TRBD2 (5 bases). CDR1 is MNHEY and CDR2 is SMNVEV in the germline V gene (reference sequence). Trimming stripped 6 bases from V and 9 bases from J, with 8 bases between. CDR3 length: 11 amino acids. CDR3 sequence: CASRSGRELFF. CDR3 nucleotide sequence: TGTGCCAGCAGATCGGGGAGGGAGCTGTTTTTT.

This clonotype came up many times. J is TRBJ1-6 and V is TRBV6-1, with a possible D match to TRBD1 (5 bases). Germline CDR1 and CDR2: MNHNS and SASEGT. The CDR3 has 19 amino acids. V lost 2 bases and J lost 9, with 26 bases in between. CDR3 residues: CASSEFPLSTTAISSPLHF. CDR3 nucleotides: TGTGCCAGCAGTGAATTCCCCCTAAGTACGACAGCGATAAGTTCACCCCTCCACTTT.

This clonotype appeared once. One end of the junction varies from germline; a read error may be responsible. The chain is built from TRBV3-1 and TRBJ1-1; D is uncertain. CDR3 length equals 13 residues. The germline gives CDR1 LGHDT, CDR2 YNNKEL (reference sequence). In DNA, the CDR3 is TGTGCCAGCGGCCAAGGTAGCAGCTCCGGAGCCTTCTTT. This sequence encodes CASGQGSSSGAFF.

V gene TRBV19 combines with J gene TRBJ2-5; tentative D call: TRBD2 (6 bases). Trimming shortened V by 0 bases and J by 5 bases, and 7 bases separated the two germline ends. CDR3 size: 13 residues. Germline-derived CDR1 and CDR2 are LNHDA and SQIVND (reference sequence). Here the CDR3 reads CASSIDGGETQYF. In nucleotides, the CDR3 is TGTGCCAGTAGTATAGATGGAGGGGAGACCCAGTACTTC.

The chain links TRBV7-9 to TRBJ1-5, with 9 bases aligning to TRBD1. The germline V gene has CDR1 SEHNR and CDR2 FQNEAQ (reference sequence). Unmatched junction bases numbered 7, after V lost 6 bases and J lost 4 bases. The CDR3 spans 15 residues. The CDR3 region is CASRPGTGRNQPQHF. CDR3 nucleotides: TGTGCCAGCAGGCCCGGGACAGGGAGAAATCAGCCCCAGCATTTT.

The CDR3 loop reads CASSQEMGWAGYTF. The CDR3 DNA reads TGCGCCAGCAGCCAAGAGATGGGGTGGGCTGGCTACACCTTC. This sequence joins TRBV4-1 and TRBJ1-2; D call uncertain. V lost 0 bases to trimming and J lost 7 bases, with 12 bases between them. This CDR3 region has 14 residues. In germline, CDR1 is MGHRA, CDR2 YSYEKL.

The table lists this clonotype with many counts. The V and J genes are TRBV20-1 and TRBJ2-3; 10 bases match TRBD2. CDR3 size: 13 residues. V was clipped by 5 bases and J by 6 bases; unmatched bases: 5. Germline CDR1 and CDR2: DFQATT and SNEGSKA (reference sequence). The CDR3 DNA reads TGCAGTGCTCCTAGCGGGGGATTGGATACGCAGTATTTT. Protein sequence: CSAPSGGLDTQYF.

This clonotype was observed once. V usage is TRBV5-1 and J usage is TRBJ2-2; no reliable D call. CDR1 is SGHRS and CDR2 is YFSETQ in the germline V gene. The CDR3 totals 13 residues. Trimming stripped 0 bases from V and 6 bases from J, with 6 bases between. CDR3 amino acids: CASSLASSGELFF. For the CDR3, the DNA is TGCGCCAGCAGCTTGGCCTCCTCCGGGGAGCTGTTTTTT. The full variable domain, completed using reference TRBV5-1 and TRBJ2-2, is KAGVTQTPRYLIKTRGQQVTLSCSPISGHRSVSWYQQTPGQGLQFLFEYFSETQRNKGNFPGRFSGRQFSNSRSEMNVSTLELGDSALYLCASSLASSGELFFGEGSRLTVL.

Concerning this clonotype itself: Given a much more abundant clone one base away, this may be a read error. Without the conserved terminal phenylalanine or tryptophan, this CDR3 likely stems from a read error. The V call is TRBV2, the J call TRBJ1-2, with D perhaps matching TRBD1 (6 bases). Trimming cost V 6 bases and J 8 bases, with 22 bases left between them. This CDR3 spans 15 amino acids. CDR1 and CDR2 (germline): SNHLY, FYNNEI. CDR3 region: CASRGRDIVAGGYTL. The CDR3, as DNA: TGTGCCAGCAGGGGCAGGGACATCGTTGCGGGGGGCTACACCCTC.

As to this clonotype: A far larger clone differs by one base, so this is likely a read error. The chain joins TRBV11-2 to TRBJ2-7; the D is unclear. The CDR3 spans 13 residues. V was pared by 4 bases and J by 7 bases, with 14 bases between. Germline V CDR1 and CDR2: SGHAT, FQNNGV. Here the CDR3 reads CASSSSPGNEQYF. The CDR3 bases are TGTGCCAGCAGCTCCTCCCCCGGCAATGAGCAGTACTTC. The variable domain in full, with the rest retrieved from reference TRBV11-2 and TRBJ2-7, is EAGVAQSPRYKIIEKRQSVAFWCNPISGHATLYWYQQILGQGPKLLIQFQNNGVVDDSQLPKDRFSAERLKGVDSTLKIQPAKLEDSAVYLCASSSSPGNEQYFGPGTRLTVT.

This clonotype has ten or more counts. CDR3 loop: CASSLQAEETQYF. The CDR3 region has the DNA TGCGCCAGCAGCTTGCAAGCGGAAGAGACCCAGTACTTC. The rearrangement joins TRBV5-1 to TRBJ2-5; tentatively, D is TRBD2 (5 bases). Germline V gene data show CDR1 as SGHRS and CDR2 as YFSETQ. This CDR3 region has 13 residues. V was cut by 1 base and J by 3 bases, with 7 bases left in between.